The subject of this entry is one T cell receptor (beta chain). V dropped 3 bases and J dropped 0 bases, with 18 bases sitting between them. This CDR3 has 18 residues. Looked up from germline, CDR1 is SGHAT and CDR2 is FQDESV (reference sequence). The data were taken from a study of OX40 agonist ivuxolimab in advanced cancers. At the level of the study: Patients' therapy was ivuxolimab, an antibody that acts as an agonist of OX40 (CD134). Partial responses were achieved by three patients: one hepatocellular carcinoma, two cutaneous melanoma.

TCRdb's copy holds only in-frame clones and misses some; the assay was immunoSEQ multiplex PCR. This table has roughly 75,000 clones, around 83% appearing once. The sequencing here drew on CD4+ or CD8+ T cells sorted from blood, taken in a trial of the OX40 agonist ivuxolimab. The rearrangement joins TRBV11-1 to TRBJ1-3; no firm D call. This clonotype originated in an adult with an advanced solid tumor such as melanoma, head and neck, liver or kidney cancer. The CDR3 region is CASSFAYIVGGSGNTIYF. The CDR3, as DNA: TGTGCCAGCAGCTTCGCGTATATTGTGGGCGGCTCTGGAAACACCATATATTTT. Looking up the rest from reference TRBV11-1 and TRBJ1-3 gives the full variable domain: EAEVAQSPRYKITEKSQAVAFWCDPISGHATLYWYRQILGQGPELLVQFQDESVVDDSQLPKDRFSAERLKGVDSTLKIQPAELGDSAMYLCASSFAYIVGGSGNTIYFGEGSWLTVV.